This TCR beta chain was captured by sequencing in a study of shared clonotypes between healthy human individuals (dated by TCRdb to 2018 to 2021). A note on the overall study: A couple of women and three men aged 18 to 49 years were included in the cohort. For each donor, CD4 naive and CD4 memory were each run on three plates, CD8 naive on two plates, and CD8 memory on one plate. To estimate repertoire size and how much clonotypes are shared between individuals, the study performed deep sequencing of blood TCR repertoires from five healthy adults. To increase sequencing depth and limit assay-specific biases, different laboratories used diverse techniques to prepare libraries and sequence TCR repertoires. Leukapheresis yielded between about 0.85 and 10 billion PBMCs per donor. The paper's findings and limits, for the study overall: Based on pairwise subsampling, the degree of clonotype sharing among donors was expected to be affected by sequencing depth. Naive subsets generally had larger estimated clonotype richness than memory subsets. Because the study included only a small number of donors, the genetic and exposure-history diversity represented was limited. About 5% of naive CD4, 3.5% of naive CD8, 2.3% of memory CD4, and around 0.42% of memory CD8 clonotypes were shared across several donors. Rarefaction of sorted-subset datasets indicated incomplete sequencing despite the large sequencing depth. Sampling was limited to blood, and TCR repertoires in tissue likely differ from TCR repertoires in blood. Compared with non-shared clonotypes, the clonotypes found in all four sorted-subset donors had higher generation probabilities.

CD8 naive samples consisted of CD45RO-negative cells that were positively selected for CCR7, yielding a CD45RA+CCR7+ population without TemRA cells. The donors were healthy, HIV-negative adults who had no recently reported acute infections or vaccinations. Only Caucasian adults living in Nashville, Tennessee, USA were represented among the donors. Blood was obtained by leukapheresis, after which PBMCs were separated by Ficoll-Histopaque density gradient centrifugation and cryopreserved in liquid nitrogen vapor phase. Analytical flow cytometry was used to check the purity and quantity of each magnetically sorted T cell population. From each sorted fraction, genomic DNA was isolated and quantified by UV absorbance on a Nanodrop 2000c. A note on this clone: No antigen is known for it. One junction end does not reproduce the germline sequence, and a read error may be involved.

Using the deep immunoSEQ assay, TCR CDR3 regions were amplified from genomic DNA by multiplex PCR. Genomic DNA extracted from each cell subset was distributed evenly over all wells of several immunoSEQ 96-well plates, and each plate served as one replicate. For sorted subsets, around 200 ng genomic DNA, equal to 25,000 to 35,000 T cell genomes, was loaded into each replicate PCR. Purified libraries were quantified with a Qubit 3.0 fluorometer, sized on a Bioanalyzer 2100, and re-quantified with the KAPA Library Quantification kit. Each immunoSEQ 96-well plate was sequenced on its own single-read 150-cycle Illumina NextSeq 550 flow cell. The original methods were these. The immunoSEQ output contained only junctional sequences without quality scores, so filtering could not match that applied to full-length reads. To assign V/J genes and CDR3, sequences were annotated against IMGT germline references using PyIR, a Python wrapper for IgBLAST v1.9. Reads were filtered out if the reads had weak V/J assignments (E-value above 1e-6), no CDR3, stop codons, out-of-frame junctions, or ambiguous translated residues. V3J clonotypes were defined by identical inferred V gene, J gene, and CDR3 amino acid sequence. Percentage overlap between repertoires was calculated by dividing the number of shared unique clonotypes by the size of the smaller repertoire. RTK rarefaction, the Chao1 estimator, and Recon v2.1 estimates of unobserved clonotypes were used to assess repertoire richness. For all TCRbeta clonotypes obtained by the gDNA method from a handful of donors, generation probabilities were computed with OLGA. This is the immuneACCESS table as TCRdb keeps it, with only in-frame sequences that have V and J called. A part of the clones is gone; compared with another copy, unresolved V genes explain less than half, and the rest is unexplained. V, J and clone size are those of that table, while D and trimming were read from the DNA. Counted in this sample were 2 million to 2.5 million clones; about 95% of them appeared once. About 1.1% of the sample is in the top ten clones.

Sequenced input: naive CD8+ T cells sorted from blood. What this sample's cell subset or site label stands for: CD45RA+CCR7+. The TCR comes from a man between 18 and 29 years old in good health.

The DNA sequence is given as TGTGCCAGCAGCCGGGACTATGAGCAGCTCTTC. Translated, this is CASSRDYEQLF. The rearrangement joined TRBV7-2 to TRBJ2-1; the central 7 bases match TRBD2. The germline V gene yields SGHTA for CDR1 and FQGNSA for CDR2. The CDR3, from cysteine to phenylalanine, totals 11 residues. CDR3 DNA only is kept here, 33 bases in frame from base 1.